A single sample is the source of the 21 T cell receptor beta chains below, sequenced in a study of T-cell memory formation after mild COVID-19. Each CDR3 protein gets one entry after TCRdb re-called the 5' RACE reads with MiXCR. The data hold around 300,000 distinct CDR3 sequences, with roughly an eighth observed a single time. Sequenced: PBMCs or a T cell subset sorted from them (not recorded which). These receptors all stem from a man aged 18 to 35 who had mild COVID-19 (a few samples of this study predate the infection). Cell type and time point are not known.

In its sample, this clonotype was seen a few times. V gene TRBV27 combines with J gene TRBJ1-1; tentatively, D is TRBD1 (5 bases). This CDR3 contains 15 residues. Trimming left V 3 bases short and J 0 bases short, with 11 bases between. From germline, CDR1 is MNHEY and CDR2 SMNVEV (reference sequence). Written as DNA, the CDR3 is TGTGCCAGCAGTTTGGCAGGGAGCCTGAACACTGAAGCTTTCTTT. Translated, it gives CASSLAGSLNTEAFF.

This clonotype has a handful of counts. This chain connects TRBV9 to TRBJ1-1, with D tentatively TRBD1 (5 bases). From germline, CDR1 is SGDLS and CDR2 YYNGEE. The CDR3 sequence is 13 residues long. The V end lost 2 bases, the J end lost 4 bases, and 9 bases lay between the germline ends. The CDR3: CASSVLGGTEAFF. CDR3 nucleotide sequence: TGTGCCAGCAGCGTTCTTGGGGGCACTGAAGCTTTCTTT.

The V call is TRBV5-1, the J call TRBJ1-1; D remains ambiguous. Germline assignment: CDR1 SGHRS and CDR2 YFSETQ. V dropped 4 bases and J dropped 1 base, with 14 bases sitting between them. The CDR3 extends over 15 amino acids. The CDR3 coding sequence is TGCGCCAGCAGCAACGGTCCAGACGGGAACACTGAAGCTTTCTTT. Translating gives CASSNGPDGNTEAFF.

This clonotype was recorded a few times. This chain uses TRBV4-2 with TRBJ2-5; TRBD1 agrees at 10 bases. Germline CDR1 reads LGHNA; CDR2 reads YNFKEQ. Losses at the gene ends were 3 bases for V and 1 base for J; bases not matched to a gene: 8. This CDR3 is built from 17 residues. The CDR3 DNA sequence: TGTGCCAGCAGCCAGACCGGGACAGGGGTGCCCCAAGAGACCCAGTACTTC. Protein product: CASSQTGTGVPQETQYF.

This clonotype came up many times. The V gene is TRBV7-2, the J gene TRBJ2-7, with no clear D. Germline V gives CDR1 SGHTA, CDR2 FQGNSA. Trimming stripped 2 bases from V and 3 bases from J, with 8 bases between. The CDR3 is 13 residues long. The CDR3 bases are TGTGCCAGCAGCTTATTTGTAGGCTACGAGCAGTACTTC. It codes for CASSLFVGYEQYF.

This clonotype was seen a few times. This chain joins TRBV6-5 and TRBJ1-2, with 8 bases that match TRBD1. The V gene's germline CDR1 is MNHEY and CDR2 SVGAGI. V lost 6 bases and J lost 3; bases outside the gene matches: 6. The CDR3 length is 14 residues. CDR3 in DNA: TGTGCCAGCAGAAAGACAGGGGTGGACTATGGCTACACCTTC. Protein: CASRKTGVDYGYTF.

The genes are TRBV7-2 and TRBJ2-1, with 8 bases matching TRBD2. Unmatched junction bases numbered 6, after V lost 1 base and J lost 10 bases. The CDR3 length is 14 residues. The germline gives CDR1 SGHTA, CDR2 FQGNSA. The CDR3 DNA reads as TGTGCCAGCAGCTTAGTCGGGGGGGGCGGAGAGCAGTTCTTC. Translation: CASSLVGGGGEQFF. Drawing the rest from reference TRBV7-2 and TRBJ2-1, the complete variable domain is GAGVSQSPSNKVTEKGKDVELRCDPISGHTALYWYRQSLGQGLEFLIYFQGNSAPDKSGLPSDRFSAERTGGSVSTLTIQRTQQEDSAVYLCASSLVGGGGEQFFGPGTRLTVL.

The chain couples TRBV4-3 to TRBJ2-7; D is possibly TRBD2 (6 bases). CDR3 length: 14 residues. V lost 2 bases, J lost 6 bases, and 14 bases lay in between. The germline gives CDR1 LGHNA, CDR2 YSLEER. CDR3 loop: CASSQFGGSGEQYF. The CDR3 bases are TGCGCCAGCAGCCAATTCGGGGGATCGGGCGAGCAGTACTTC.

This clonotype came up a few times. The chain carries TRBV13 and TRBJ2-3, with unresolved D. Between the trimmed V and J ends, which lost 6 bases and 4 bases, there was a span of 14 bases. This CDR3 is built from 14 residues. Germline CDR1 PRHDT, CDR2 FYEKMQ (reference sequence). The CDR3 sequence: CASREQNTPDTQYF. The CDR3 nucleotides are TGTGCCAGCAGAGAACAGAACACCCCAGATACGCAGTATTTT. Variable domain in full (rest from reference TRBV13 and TRBJ2-3): AAGVIQSPRHLIKEKRETATLKCYPIPRHDTVYWYQQGPGQDPQFLISFYEKMQSDKGSIPDRFSAQQFSDYHSELNMSSLELGDSALYFCASREQNTPDTQYFGPGTRLTVL.

The sample holds a few counts of this clonotype. The V call is TRBV29-1, the J call TRBJ2-3; D is possibly TRBD2 (6 bases). Germline CDR1 SQVTM, CDR2 ANQGSEA. V was clipped by 7 bases and J by 2 bases, with 10 bases between them. This CDR3 is 12 amino acids long. The CDR3 region has the DNA TGCAGCGAGGCGGGGACCACAGATACGCAGTATTTT. This translates into CSEAGTTDTQYF.

This chain's CDR3 is CALGGDSNQPQHF. CDR3 nucleotides: TGTGCCCTCGGGGGTGACAGCAATCAGCCCCAGCATTTT. The rearrangement uses TRBV2 and TRBJ1-5, with D possibly TRBD1 on 5 matching bases. V gave up 11 bases and J gave up 1 base, with 12 bases separating them. Germline V lookup: CDR1 SNHLY, CDR2 FYNNEI. The CDR3 runs to 13 residues.

In this sample, this clonotype turned up many times. The chain couples TRBV7-3 to TRBJ2-2; D unresolved. Germline CDR1 is SGHTA and CDR2 is FQGTGA. The V end was cut by 6 bases, the J end by 4 bases, with 9 bases between. The CDR3 runs 13 residues. The CDR3 sequence: CASSLGSTGELFF. CDR3 nucleotides: TGTGCCAGCAGTTTGGGCAGCACCGGGGAGCTGTTTTTT.

The chain has TRBV20-1 and TRBJ2-5, with D possibly being TRBD2 (6 bases). The CDR3 covers 13 residues. Germline loops: CDR1 DFQATT, CDR2 SNEGSKA (reference sequence). V lost 6 bases to trimming and J lost 2 bases, with 13 bases between them. The CDR3 sequence: CSAPRDSQETQYF. For the CDR3, the DNA is TGCAGTGCCCCCCGGGACTCTCAAGAGACCCAGTACTTC.

This chain uses TRBV20-1 with TRBJ2-3; 8 nucleotides align to TRBD2. The CDR3 covers 15 residues. Trimming took 6 bases from V and 6 from J; bases not matched to a gene: 14. CDR1 and CDR2 from the germline V gene are DFQATT and SNEGSKA (reference sequence). DNA for the CDR3: TGCAGTGCCGAGACGTTGCGGGGGGCCCCGGATACGCAGTATTTT. This gives the protein CSAETLRGAPDTQYF.

In this sample, this clonotype turned up many times. The V call is TRBV20-1, the J call TRBJ1-1; D perhaps matches TRBD1 (5 bases). The CDR3 totals 11 residues. Germline CDR1 and CDR2: DFQATT and SNEGSKA (reference sequence). The CDR3: CSPLAGDRAFF. CDR3 bases: TGCAGCCCCCTGGCCGGGGACCGAGCTTTCTTT.

This chain joins TRBV20-1 and TRBJ2-1, with TRBD2 matching 8 bases. V lost 5 bases and J lost 5; bases outside the gene matches: 5. The CDR3 runs to 13 residues. CDR1 and CDR2 (germline): DFQATT, SNEGSKA (reference sequence). In DNA, the CDR3 is TGCAGTGCTCCGAGCGGGGGCCACAATGAGCAGTTCTTC. Translating gives CSAPSGGHNEQFF.

This clonotype occurred a few times. CDR3 nucleotides: TGTGCCAGCAGTGCTCAACGGAGCTCTGGGGCCAACGTCCTGACTTTC. Residues: CASSAQRSSGANVLTF. V is TRBV6-4 and J is TRBJ2-6; D unresolved. With 4 bases removed from V and 0 bases from J, the gap between germline ends came to 10 bases. The CDR3 consists of 16 residues. Germline V lookup: CDR1 MRHNA, CDR2 SNTAGT.

In its sample, this clonotype was seen a few times. CDR3: CASSSGTTNLAYEQYF. The CDR3 bases are TGTGCCAGCAGTTCCGGGACAACTAACCTTGCCTACGAGCAGTACTTC. The J gene is TRBJ2-7, the V gene TRBV12-3 or TRBV12-4; tentatively, D is TRBD1 (6 bases). V dropped 4 bases and J dropped 2 bases, with 18 bases sitting between them. The CDR3 spans 16 residues.

V and J are TRBV6-6 and TRBJ1-2, with a weak D call TRBD1 (6 bases). Germline V gene lookup returns CDR1 MNHNY and CDR2 SVGAGI (reference sequence). Trimming removed 2 bases at V and 2 bases at J, with 9 bases between. The CDR3 runs 14 residues. CDR3 in DNA: TGTGCCAGCAGTTACACAGGGCCCAACTATGGCTACACCTTC. This encodes CASSYTGPNYGYTF.

This clonotype was recorded a few times. The chain has TRBV7-6 and TRBJ2-1; no reliable D call. The CDR3 sequence is 13 residues long. V was clipped by 5 bases and J by 0 bases, with 5 bases between them. From germline, CDR1 is SGHVS and CDR2 FNYEAQ. CDR3 in amino acids: CASSPVSYNEQFF. In DNA form, the CDR3 reads TGTGCCAGCAGCCCCGTCTCCTACAATGAGCAGTTCTTC.

This clonotype was counted only a few times. J is TRBJ2-3 and V is TRBV7-9, with 8 positions matching TRBD2. V trimming: 7 bases; J trimming: 4 bases; junction bases outside the gene matches: 22. The CDR3 loop spans 19 amino acids. Germline lookup yields CDR1 SEHNR and CDR2 FQNEAQ (reference sequence). The CDR3 loop reads CASTPAVPSGGGLPDTQYF. As DNA, the CDR3 is TGTGCCAGCACCCCGGCTGTCCCGTCGGGGGGGGGCCTCCCAGATACGCAGTATTTT. Full variable domain (missing parts from reference TRBV7-9 and TRBJ2-3): DTGVSQNPRHKITKRGQNVTFRCDPISEHNRLYWYRQTLGQGPEFLTYFQNEAQLEKSRLLSDRFSAERPKGSFSTLEIQRTEQGDSAMYLCASTPAVPSGGGLPDTQYFGPGTRLTVL.